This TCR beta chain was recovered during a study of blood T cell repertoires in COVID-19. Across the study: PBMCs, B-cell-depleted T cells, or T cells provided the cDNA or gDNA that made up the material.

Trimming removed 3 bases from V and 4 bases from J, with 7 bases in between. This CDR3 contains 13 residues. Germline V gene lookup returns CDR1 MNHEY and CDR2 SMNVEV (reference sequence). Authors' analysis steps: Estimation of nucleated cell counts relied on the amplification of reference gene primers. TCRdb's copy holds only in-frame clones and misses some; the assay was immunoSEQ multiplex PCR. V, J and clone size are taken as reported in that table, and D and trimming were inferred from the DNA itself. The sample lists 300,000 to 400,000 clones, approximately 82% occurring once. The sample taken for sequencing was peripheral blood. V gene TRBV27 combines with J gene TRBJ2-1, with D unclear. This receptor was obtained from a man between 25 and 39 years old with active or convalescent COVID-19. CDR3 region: CASSFSTYNEQFF. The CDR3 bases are TGTGCCAGCAGTTTCTCCACTTACAATGAGCAGTTCTTC.